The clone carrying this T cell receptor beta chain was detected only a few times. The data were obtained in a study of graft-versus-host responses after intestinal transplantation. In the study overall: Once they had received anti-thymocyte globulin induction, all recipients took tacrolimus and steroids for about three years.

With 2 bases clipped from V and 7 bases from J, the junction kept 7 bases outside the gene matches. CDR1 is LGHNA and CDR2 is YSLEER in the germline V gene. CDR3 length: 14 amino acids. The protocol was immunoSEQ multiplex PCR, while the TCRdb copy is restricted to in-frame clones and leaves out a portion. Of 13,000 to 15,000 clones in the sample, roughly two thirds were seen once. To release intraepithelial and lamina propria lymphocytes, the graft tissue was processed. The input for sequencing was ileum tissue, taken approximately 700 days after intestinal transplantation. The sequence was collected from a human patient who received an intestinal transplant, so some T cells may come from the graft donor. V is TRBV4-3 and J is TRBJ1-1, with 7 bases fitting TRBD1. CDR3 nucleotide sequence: TGCGCCAGCAGCCAAAATACAGGGGCCGGTGAAGCTTTCTTT. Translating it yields CASSQNTGAGEAFF.